The 24 T cell receptor beta chains reported below all come from one sample, sequenced in a study of CD8+CD57+ T cells in acquired aplastic anemia (dated by TCRdb to 2016 to 2019). These reads were obtained on an Illumina HiSeq 2000. Profiling of TCR beta VDJ combinations and CDR3 sequences used genomic DNA as the template. TCRdb passed the public sequencing reads through fastp at Q25 and MiXCR, retaining productive beta sequences. Rows matching on CDR3 protein sequence are summarized as one entry with the most common DNA and genes. The sample includes about 170,000 distinct CDR3 sequences, with around 50% observed a single time. Over 0.95% of the sample belongs to the ten largest clones. The patients picked for sequencing were ones in whom flow cytometry had shown an expansion of CD8+CD57+ cells. The sequencing input was sorted CD4+, CD8+, or CD8+CD57+ T cells (not recorded which) from PBMCs. These receptors all come from a human donor with aplastic anemia.

The chain uses TRBV10-1 and TRBJ1-1; D possibly corresponds to TRBD1 (6 bases). Germline loops: CDR1 WNHNN, CDR2 SYGVQD (reference sequence). The germline V and J ends were trimmed by 2 bases and 8 bases, with 21 bases remaining between them. The length of the CDR3 is 16 residues. The CDR3 region has the DNA TGCGCCAGCAGTGAGGGGGGGGCCATTGAAGGGAAGGAAGCTTTCTTT. Amino acids: CASSEGGAIEGKEAFF.

This clonotype was detected many times. The V call is TRBV7-9, the J call TRBJ1-2, with 8 positions matching TRBD1. Germline V CDR1 and CDR2: SEHNR, FQNEAQ (reference sequence). With 3 bases clipped from V and 8 bases from J, the junction kept 11 bases outside the gene matches. The CDR3 totals 15 residues. The CDR3 reads CASSLLNQGARGYTF. The CDR3, as DNA: TGTGCCAGCAGCTTGCTAAATCAGGGGGCGCGGGGCTACACCTTC.

Remarks on this clonotype: With a much larger clone just one base away, this may be a read error. The V and J genes are TRBV2 and TRBJ1-3, with no clear D. The CDR3 totals 14 residues. Germline V lookup: CDR1 SNHLY, CDR2 FYNNEI. The CDR3 loop is CANSDSTRGNTIYF. The CDR3 nucleotides are TGTGCCAACAGTGACTCCACCCGGGGAAACACCATATATTTT.

With respect to this clonotype: As the CDR3 is not closed by the conserved phenylalanine or tryptophan, this likely results from a read error. This chain connects TRBV24-1 to TRBJ2-5; D is perhaps TRBD1 (5 bases). This CDR3 is 14 amino acids long. Trimming pared 4 bases from V and 5 bases from J, leaving 13 bases between. The germline CDR1 and CDR2 sequences are KGHDR and SFDVKD. The CDR3 region is CATSDQGARETQYS. CDR3 bases: TGTGCCACCAGTGACCAAGGGGCTCGGGAGACCCAGTACTCC.

As regards this clonotype: A much larger clonotype is one base distant, so this may be a read error. The V gene is TRBV14, the J gene TRBJ2-3, with D perhaps matching TRBD1 (6 bases). With 4 bases removed from V and 6 bases from J, the gap between germline ends came to 23 bases. CDR1 and CDR2 (germline): SGHDN, FVKESK. CDR3 length equals 17 residues. The DNA of the CDR3 is TGTGCCAGCAGCCGAGACCCCGCCACAGGGTCATTCGATACGCAGTATTTT. Residues: CASSRDPATGSFDTQYF.

This chain connects TRBV7-6 to TRBJ2-5; D gene unclear. Germline assignment: CDR1 SGHVS and CDR2 FNYEAQ. CDR3 size: 13 residues. Trimming took off 8 bases at V and 5 bases at J, with 15 bases between the two ends. Here the CDR3 reads CASGSWLTETQYF. DNA for the CDR3: TGTGCCAGCGGATCCTGGCTGACCGAGACCCAGTACTTC.

V gene TRBV29-1 combines with J gene TRBJ1-2, with 8 positions matching TRBD1. There are 14 residues in the CDR3. Germline CDR1 reads SQVTM; CDR2 reads ANQGSEA. V gave up 0 bases and J gave up 4 bases; unmatched junction bases: 4. CDR3 sequence reads: CSVEDPGQGYGYTF. CDR3 sequence (DNA): TGCAGCGTTGAAGACCCCGGACAGGGCTATGGCTACACCTTC.

This clonotype was detected only a few times. This may be a read error, as it is one base from a much larger clone. V gene TRBV7-3 combines with J gene TRBJ1-4; 9 nucleotides align to TRBD1. The CDR3 spans 15 residues. The V gene end was trimmed by 5 bases and the J gene end by 12 bases; junction bases not matched to a gene: 13. The germline CDR1 and CDR2 sequences are SGHTA and FQGTGA. The CDR3 sequence is CASSPWTGAEEELFF. CDR3 nucleotides: TGTGCCAGCAGCCCGTGGACAGGGGCAGAGGAAGAACTGTTTTTT.

The chain has TRBV5-1 and TRBJ1-6, with a weak D call TRBD1 (5 bases). The CDR3 contains 16 residues. Trimming removed 0 bases at V and 10 bases at J, with 17 bases between. Per the germline V gene, CDR1 is SGHRS and CDR2 is YFSETQ. The CDR3 region has the DNA TGCGCCAGCAGCTTGGCAGGTGGCAGGGTGCGCTCACCCCTCCACTTT. Translating gives CASSLAGGRVRSPLHF.

In this sample, this clonotype turned up many times. The V and J genes are TRBV19 and TRBJ1-6; 7 bases align to TRBD1. V lost 9 bases to trimming and J lost 5 bases; unmatched junction nucleotides: 10. Germline lookup yields CDR1 LNHDA and CDR2 SQIVND (reference sequence). The CDR3 length is 15 residues. Here the CDR3 DNA reads TGTGCCAGCAGCGAGGGGAGGGGGCATAATTCACCCCTCCACTTT. Its protein product is CASSEGRGHNSPLHF.

The chain links TRBV20-1 to TRBJ2-2; TRBD1 agrees at 8 bases. This CDR3 has 16 amino acids. Germline V CDR1 and CDR2: DFQATT, SNEGSKA (reference sequence). V gave up 8 bases and J gave up 0 bases; unmatched junction bases: 11. The CDR3 sequence is CSLTDLDRANTGELFF. DNA of the CDR3: TGCAGTCTAACCGACCTGGACAGGGCGAACACCGGGGAGCTGTTTTTT.

This clonotype came up many times. CDR3 in amino acids: CASSPQATVYNEQFF. The CDR3 region has the DNA TGTGCCAGCAGTCCCCAGGCGACAGTATACAATGAGCAGTTCTTC. The chain has TRBV25-1 and TRBJ2-1, with a possible D match to TRBD1 (5 bases). V lost 5 bases and J lost 4, with 15 bases in between. Germline V gives CDR1 MGHDK, CDR2 SYGVNS. CDR3 length: 15 residues.

The chain employs TRBV19 and TRBJ1-2; a possible D gene is TRBD1 (6 bases). V lost 4 bases and J 7 bases, leaving 13 bases between the germline ends. The CDR3 runs to 13 residues. Germline values: CDR1 LNHDA, CDR2 SQIVND (reference sequence). The CDR3 nucleotides are TGTGCCAGTAGTACAGACAGGAAGTCTGGCTACACCTTC. This encodes CASSTDRKSGYTF. Drawing the rest from reference TRBV19 and TRBJ1-2, the complete variable domain is DGGITQSPKYLFRKEGQNVTLSCEQNLNHDAMYWYRQDPGQGLRLIYYSQIVNDFQKGDIAEGYSVSREKKESFPLTVTSAQKNPTAFYLCASSTDRKSGYTFGSGTRLTVV.

This chain uses TRBV6-5 with TRBJ2-7; perhaps TRBD2 as D (6 bases). The germline CDR1 and CDR2 sequences are MNHEY and SVGAGI. Trimming stripped 2 bases from V and 3 bases from J, with 8 bases between. This CDR3 is built from 13 residues. CDR3 in amino acids: CASSYRSGYEQYF. The CDR3 nucleotides are TGTGCCAGCAGTTACCGTAGCGGCTACGAGCAGTACTTC.

This clonotype was detected ten times or more. Here the CDR3 DNA reads TGCGCCAGCAGCCCACAGGGGACAGGGCTCAATAATTCACCCCTCCACTTT. It specifies CASSPQGTGLNNSPLHF. V usage is TRBV5-1 and J usage is TRBJ1-6; 9 bases are shared with TRBD1. V lost 4 bases and J lost 5; bases outside the gene matches: 10. This CDR3 region has 17 residues. Germline V gene data show CDR1 as SGHRS and CDR2 as YFSETQ. Full variable domain (rest looked up from reference TRBV5-1 and TRBJ1-6): KAGVTQTPRYLIKTRGQQVTLSCSPISGHRSVSWYQQTPGQGLQFLFEYFSETQRNKGNFPGRFSGRQFSNSRSEMNVSTLELGDSALYLCASSPQGTGLNNSPLHFGNGTRLTVT.

Details on this clonotype: A junction boundary mismatches the germline segment, possibly from a read error. V is TRBV20-1 and J is TRBJ2-1; no reliable D call. The CDR3 has 13 amino acids. The germline V gene encodes CDR1 DFQATT and CDR2 SNEGSKA (reference sequence). The CDR3 spells CGAGGRSYNEQFF. The CDR3 DNA sequence: TGCGGTGCTGGCGGCCGATCCTACAACGAGCAGTTCTTC.

To note about this clonotype: A much bigger clone sits one base away, suggesting this may be a read error. The V gene is TRBV19, the J gene TRBJ1-5; D gene uncertain. The CDR3 runs 18 residues. Germline loops: CDR1 LNHDA, CDR2 SQIVND (reference sequence). The V end lost 9 bases, the J end lost 5 bases, and 29 bases lay between the germline ends. The CDR3 region has the DNA TGTGCCAGCCCGGCGATCGGCAAGACCGACCGTTTTTATCAGCCCCAGCATTTT. Translated: CASPAIGKTDRFYQPQHF.

For the CDR3, the DNA is TGCAGCGTTGAAGACCCACGCAGCTCCTACAATGAGCAGTTCTTC. The encoded protein is CSVEDPRSSYNEQFF. The J gene is TRBJ2-1, the V gene TRBV29-1; D remains ambiguous. Trimming stripped 0 bases from V and 0 bases from J, with 9 bases between. The CDR3 consists of 15 residues. The germline gives CDR1 SQVTM, CDR2 ANQGSEA.

This clonotype was counted only a few times. One base away lies a much larger clone, so this may be a sequencing read error. This chain joins TRBV7-6 and TRBJ2-5; 7 bases line up with TRBD1. The CDR3 spans 15 residues. The germline V gene has CDR1 SGHVS and CDR2 FNYEAQ. Losses at the gene ends were 5 bases for V and 1 base for J; bases not matched to a gene: 7. CDR3 sequence reads: CASSRDSGGQETQYF. DNA for the CDR3: TGTGCCAGCAGCCGAGACTCAGGGGGCCAAGAGACCCAGTACTTC.

This clonotype was counted at least ten times. This CDR3 reads CASSLGLGTGPYEQYF. The CDR3 nucleotides read TGTGCCAGCAGCTTAGGCCTAGGGACAGGGCCCTACGAGCAGTACTTC. V usage is TRBV13 and J usage is TRBJ2-7; 9 bases line up with TRBD1. The junction had 5 bases not matched to a gene; V was cut back by 0 bases and J by 2 bases. The CDR3 runs to 16 residues. CDR1 is PRHDT and CDR2 is FYEKMQ in the germline V gene (reference sequence).

This sequence joins TRBV12-3 or TRBV12-4 and TRBJ1-4; 7 bases align to TRBD1. The CDR3 spans 13 residues. V was pared by 5 bases and J by 6 bases, with 3 bases of the junction left unmatched. The CDR3 nucleotides read TGTGCCAGCAGTCGAGGGACAGATGAAAAACTGTTTTTT. Amino acids: CASSRGTDEKLFF.

The CDR3 loop is CASSISPGAFYEQYF. CDR3 sequence (DNA): TGTGCCAGTAGTATAAGTCCAGGTGCTTTCTACGAGCAGTACTTC. The V and J genes are TRBV19 and TRBJ2-7; no firm D call. This CDR3 is 15 amino acids long. Germline CDR1 reads LNHDA; CDR2 reads SQIVND (reference sequence). The V end was cut by 2 bases, the J end by 3 bases, with 14 bases between.

This clonotype was detected ten times or more. V usage is TRBV15 and J usage is TRBJ2-1; 11 bases align to TRBD2. This CDR3 region has 15 residues. The germline CDR1 and CDR2 sequences are LNHNV and YYDKDF (reference sequence). Unmatched junction bases numbered 5, after V lost 5 bases and J lost 5 bases. CDR3 protein: CATSSGLAGNNEQFF. The CDR3 DNA is TGTGCCACCAGCTCAGGACTAGCGGGCAACAATGAGCAGTTCTTC.

This clonotype occurred many times. The rearrangement links TRBV20-1 to TRBJ1-5, with no clear D. This CDR3 is 14 amino acids long. Trimming cost V 3 bases and J 0 bases, with 9 bases left between them. CDR1 and CDR2 from the germline V gene are DFQATT and SNEGSKA (reference sequence). The CDR3 spells CSASYGDSNQPQHF. The CDR3 DNA sequence: TGCAGTGCTAGTTATGGGGATAGCAATCAGCCCCAGCATTTT.